The entry below describes one T cell receptor beta chain. This sample was included in a study of blood T cell repertoires in COVID-19. Profiling relied on immunoSEQ multiplex PCR, and the TCRdb table lists in-frame clones only, not all of them. The sample lists approximately 440,000 clones; less than 95% were seen once. Participants were aged about 18 to 90 years, lived in around 25 US areas, and enrolled virtually. Participant-given clinical history determined each cohort assignment. Donors of Cohort 3 who recovered were those that had two negative PCRs, clearance, or symptom resolution. Unmatched junction bases numbered 5, after V lost 1 base and J lost 2 bases. CDR3 length equals 15 residues. CDR1 is SGHTA, CDR2 FQGTGA, per germline.

The sequencing input was PBMCs or T cells enriched from blood (not recorded which). The receptor's source is a man between 18 and 29 years old who had recovered from COVID-19. J is TRBJ2-7 and V is TRBV7-3; 7 bases map to TRBD1. The CDR3 is CASSLMGQNAYEQYF. The CDR3 DNA reads TGTGCCAGCAGCTTAATGGGACAGAACGCCTACGAGCAGTACTTC.